Below, one TCR beta chain is given with its context. The sample belongs to a study of blood T cell repertoires in COVID-19. Study-level background: Sites in the United States, Italy and Spain provided acute and convalescent COVID-19 samples.

In the original processing: Amplification of reference gene primers was used by the study to estimate nucleated cell counts. This table comes from immunoSEQ multiplex PCR, and its TCRdb copy is limited to in-frame clones, with some not included. D and trimming come from the DNA, and the V and J calls and clone size come from that table. The data show 100,000 to 120,000 clones, just over 75% seen once. The CDR3 spans 14 residues. From germline, CDR1 is SGHRS and CDR2 YFSETQ. The junction had 1 base not matched to a gene; V was cut back by 3 bases and J by 4 bases. The clonotype originates from a woman aged 80 or over with acute or convalescent COVID-19. Sequencing input: peripheral blood. The rearrangement links TRBV5-1 to TRBJ1-1, with 12 bases aligning to TRBD1. This CDR3 is CASSWDRGLTEAFF. The DNA of the CDR3 is TGCGCCAGCAGCTGGGACAGGGGGCTCACTGAAGCTTTCTTT.